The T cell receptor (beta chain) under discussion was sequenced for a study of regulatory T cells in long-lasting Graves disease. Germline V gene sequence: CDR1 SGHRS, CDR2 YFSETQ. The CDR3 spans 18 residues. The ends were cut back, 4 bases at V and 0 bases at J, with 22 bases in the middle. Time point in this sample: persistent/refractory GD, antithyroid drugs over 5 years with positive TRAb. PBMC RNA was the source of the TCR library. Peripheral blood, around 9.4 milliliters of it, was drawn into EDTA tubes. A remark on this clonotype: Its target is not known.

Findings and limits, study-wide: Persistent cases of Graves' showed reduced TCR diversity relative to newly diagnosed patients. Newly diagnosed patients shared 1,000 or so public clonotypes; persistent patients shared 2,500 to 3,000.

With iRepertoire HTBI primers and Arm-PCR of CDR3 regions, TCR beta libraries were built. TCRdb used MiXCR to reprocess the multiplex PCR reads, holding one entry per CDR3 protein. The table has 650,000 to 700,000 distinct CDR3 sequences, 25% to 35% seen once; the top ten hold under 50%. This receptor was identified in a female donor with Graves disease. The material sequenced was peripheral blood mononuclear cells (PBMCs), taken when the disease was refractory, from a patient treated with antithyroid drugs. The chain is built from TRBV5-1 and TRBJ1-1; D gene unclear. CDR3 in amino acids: CASSPVRRMRSLNTEAFF. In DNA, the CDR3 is TGCGCCAGCAGCCCGGTGAGGAGGATGAGGTCCCTGAACACTGAAGCTTTCTTT.